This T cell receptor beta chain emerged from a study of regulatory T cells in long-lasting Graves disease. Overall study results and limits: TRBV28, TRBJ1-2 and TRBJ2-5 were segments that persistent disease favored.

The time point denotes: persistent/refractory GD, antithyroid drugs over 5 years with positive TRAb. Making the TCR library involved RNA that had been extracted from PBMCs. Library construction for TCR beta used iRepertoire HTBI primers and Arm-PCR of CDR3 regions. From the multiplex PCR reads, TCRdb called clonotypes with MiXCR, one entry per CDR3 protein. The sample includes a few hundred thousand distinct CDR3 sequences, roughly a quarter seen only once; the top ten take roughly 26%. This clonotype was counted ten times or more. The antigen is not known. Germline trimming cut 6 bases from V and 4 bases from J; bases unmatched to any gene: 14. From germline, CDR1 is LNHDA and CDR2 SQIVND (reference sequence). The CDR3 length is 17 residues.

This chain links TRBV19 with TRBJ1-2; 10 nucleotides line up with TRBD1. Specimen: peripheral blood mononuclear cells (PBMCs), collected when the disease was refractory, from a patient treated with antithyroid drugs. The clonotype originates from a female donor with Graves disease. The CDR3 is CASSRMFSGQGTYGYTF. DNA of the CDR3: TGTGCCAGTAGCCGTATGTTCTCGGGACAGGGGACCTATGGCTACACCTTC.